Listed below are T cell receptor beta chains from one sample, sequenced in a study of shared clonotypes between healthy human individuals. Produced via immunoSEQ multiplex PCR; TCRdb's table is partial and in-frame only. Of fewer than 650,000 clones in the sample, 76% were seen once. Sample: PBMCs. The receptors come from a woman between 40 and 50 years old in good health. Some clones in this sample may be carry-over from other donors' samples. Each CDR3 is given without its conserved first and last residue.

J: TRBJ1-1; V: TRBV13; CDR3: ASSTDRDTEAF
J: TRBJ1-5; V: TRBV6-1; CDR3: ASSRSDSYNQPQH
J: TRBJ2-7; V: TRBV11-1; CDR3: ASSITQYGGHEQY
J: TRBJ1-4; V: TRBV20-1; CDR3: SVGTPRGLF
J: TRBJ1-3; V: TRBV5-6; CDR3: ASSPGQGLNTIY
J: TRBJ1-2; V: TRBV30; CDR3: AWSPGVSGGYT
J: TRBJ2-5; V: TRBV30; CDR3: AWSVAGGREQY
J: TRBJ2-2; V: TRBV18; CDR3: ASSRTGTENTGELF
J: TRBJ1-1; V: TRBV6-6; CDR3: ASSYPALGGTEAF
J: TRBJ2-7; V: TRBV7-2; CDR3: ASSLRTSVEQY
J: TRBJ2-1; V: TRBV5-5; CDR3: ASTLVGSDEQF
J: TRBJ2-5; V: TRBV2; CDR3: ASSAQFQETQY
J: TRBJ2-2; V: TRBV7-2; CDR3: ASNPKRGTGELF
J: TRBJ2-7; V: TRBV7-3; CDR3: ASSQRPTGINEQY
J: TRBJ2-7; V: TRBV4-1; CDR3: ASSEQGYEQY
J: TRBJ2-7; V: TRBV5-4; CDR3: ASSFDNPAAQY
J: TRBJ2-1; V: TRBV7-3; CDR3: ASSSRPTGLAGRNEQF
J: TRBJ2-7; V: TRBV29-1; CDR3: SAQDSSYEQY
J: TRBJ1-3; V: TRBV27; CDR3: ASSYAGSGNTIY
J: TRBJ2-7; V: TRBV28; CDR3: ASSLHRDKLGEQY
J: TRBJ2-2; V: TRBV15; CDR3: ATSRGRANTGELF
J: TRBJ2-1; V: TRBV9; CDR3: ASSVGGATASGKPRYNEQF
J: TRBJ2-1; V: TRBV27; CDR3: ASSLNRGNEQF
J: TRBJ2-7; V: TRBV28; CDR3: ATTERASYEQY
J: TRBJ1-4; V: TRBV15; CDR3: ATGRGFGEKLF
J: TRBJ2-2; V: TRBV28; CDR3: ASRSGTSGFFGELF
J: TRBJ2-1; V: TRBV4-3; CDR3: ASSQDGGRYNEQF
J: TRBJ2-1; V: TRBV15; CDR3: ATSRGGSTHNEQF
J: TRBJ1-2; V: TRBV10-3; CDR3: AISDTGGGYGYT
J: TRBJ2-1; V: TRBV2; CDR3: ASRRGGIDNEQF
J: TRBJ2-7; V: TRBV5-1; CDR3: ASSPGQGPNEQY
J: TRBJ2-7; V: TRBV5-1; CDR3: ASSSTGDYEQY
J: TRBJ1-1; V: TRBV9; CDR3: ASSVATGLNTEAF
J: TRBJ1-1; V: TRBV28; CDR3: ASSFGRGRETEAF
J: TRBJ1-1; V: TRBV2; CDR3: ASLPGLRDTEAF
J: TRBJ1-2; V: TRBV5-5; CDR3: ASSPGRAWGYT
J: TRBJ2-1; V: TRBV28; CDR3: ASSVMASGRRVNEQF
J: TRBJ2-7; V: TRBV30; CDR3: AWSAGGPEQY
J: TRBJ2-1; V: TRBV6-1; CDR3: ATRLADRFEQF
J: TRBJ1-4; V: TRBV2; CDR3: ASKAGGQEKLF
J: TRBJ1-5; V: TRBV28; CDR3: ASSHFMGQDPPQPQH
J: TRBJ2-7; V: TRBV5-1; CDR3: ASSFFEPPYEQY
J: TRBJ1-5; V: TRBV2; CDR3: ASVGQANQPQH
J: TRBJ1-1; V: TRBV29-1; CDR3: SVGEGLGDWDTEAF
J: TRBJ1-1; V: TRBV28; CDR3: ASKSVTEAF
J: TRBJ1-1; V: TRBV5-1; CDR3: ASSLGTGPEAF
J: TRBJ1-2; V: TRBV30; CDR3: AWRATGKYGYT
J: TRBJ2-2; V: TRBV9; CDR3: ASSPVPNTGELF
J: TRBJ2-1; V: TRBV28; CDR3: ASSSPSGGTRWNEQF
J: TRBJ2-1; V: TRBV4-2; CDR3: ASSQDVEGAVYNEQF
J: TRBJ1-1; V: TRBV2; CDR3: ASSRQGISEAF
J: TRBJ2-1; V: TRBV28; CDR3: ASRRGRARDNEQF
J: TRBJ2-2; V: TRBV7-3; CDR3: ASSFGTGELF
J: TRBJ2-3; V: TRBV7-6; CDR3: ASSLRDRGVRTDTQY
J: TRBJ2-7; V: TRBV7-6; CDR3: ASSLAPGGGYEQY
J: TRBJ1-2; V: TRBV7-2; CDR3: ASSLYRDSYGYT
J: TRBJ1-3; V: TRBV6-5; CDR3: ASSRQASSGNTIY
J: TRBJ2-5; V: TRBV7-2; CDR3: ASSLVMAGGVETQY
J: TRBJ2-7; V: TRBV11-2; CDR3: ASTPGWGSYEQY